The clone carrying this T cell receptor beta chain showed up just once. Repertoires were generated with immunoSEQ multiplex PCR, while TCRdb's copy carries only in-frame clones and drops some. Of 200,000 to 300,000 clones listed, roughly nine tenths are singletons. The data belong to a study of blood T cell repertoires in COVID-19. Overall study: PBMCs, B-cell-depleted T cells, or T cells provided the cDNA or gDNA that made up the material.

The J segment lost 7 bases and the V segment lost 2 bases, leaving 5 bases of the junction unmatched. The CDR3 contains 14 residues. Germline V lookup: CDR1 LGHDT, CDR2 YNNKEL (reference sequence). The sample was peripheral blood. This receptor was obtained from a man aged 55 to 70 with acute or convalescent COVID-19. The rearrangement links TRBV3-1 (or the pseudogene TRBV3-2) to TRBJ2-4, with 7 bases fitting TRBD2. CDR3 nucleotides: TGTGCCAGCAGCCAAATAGCGGGTGTTAACATTCAGTACTTC. Its translation: CASSQIAGVNIQYF.